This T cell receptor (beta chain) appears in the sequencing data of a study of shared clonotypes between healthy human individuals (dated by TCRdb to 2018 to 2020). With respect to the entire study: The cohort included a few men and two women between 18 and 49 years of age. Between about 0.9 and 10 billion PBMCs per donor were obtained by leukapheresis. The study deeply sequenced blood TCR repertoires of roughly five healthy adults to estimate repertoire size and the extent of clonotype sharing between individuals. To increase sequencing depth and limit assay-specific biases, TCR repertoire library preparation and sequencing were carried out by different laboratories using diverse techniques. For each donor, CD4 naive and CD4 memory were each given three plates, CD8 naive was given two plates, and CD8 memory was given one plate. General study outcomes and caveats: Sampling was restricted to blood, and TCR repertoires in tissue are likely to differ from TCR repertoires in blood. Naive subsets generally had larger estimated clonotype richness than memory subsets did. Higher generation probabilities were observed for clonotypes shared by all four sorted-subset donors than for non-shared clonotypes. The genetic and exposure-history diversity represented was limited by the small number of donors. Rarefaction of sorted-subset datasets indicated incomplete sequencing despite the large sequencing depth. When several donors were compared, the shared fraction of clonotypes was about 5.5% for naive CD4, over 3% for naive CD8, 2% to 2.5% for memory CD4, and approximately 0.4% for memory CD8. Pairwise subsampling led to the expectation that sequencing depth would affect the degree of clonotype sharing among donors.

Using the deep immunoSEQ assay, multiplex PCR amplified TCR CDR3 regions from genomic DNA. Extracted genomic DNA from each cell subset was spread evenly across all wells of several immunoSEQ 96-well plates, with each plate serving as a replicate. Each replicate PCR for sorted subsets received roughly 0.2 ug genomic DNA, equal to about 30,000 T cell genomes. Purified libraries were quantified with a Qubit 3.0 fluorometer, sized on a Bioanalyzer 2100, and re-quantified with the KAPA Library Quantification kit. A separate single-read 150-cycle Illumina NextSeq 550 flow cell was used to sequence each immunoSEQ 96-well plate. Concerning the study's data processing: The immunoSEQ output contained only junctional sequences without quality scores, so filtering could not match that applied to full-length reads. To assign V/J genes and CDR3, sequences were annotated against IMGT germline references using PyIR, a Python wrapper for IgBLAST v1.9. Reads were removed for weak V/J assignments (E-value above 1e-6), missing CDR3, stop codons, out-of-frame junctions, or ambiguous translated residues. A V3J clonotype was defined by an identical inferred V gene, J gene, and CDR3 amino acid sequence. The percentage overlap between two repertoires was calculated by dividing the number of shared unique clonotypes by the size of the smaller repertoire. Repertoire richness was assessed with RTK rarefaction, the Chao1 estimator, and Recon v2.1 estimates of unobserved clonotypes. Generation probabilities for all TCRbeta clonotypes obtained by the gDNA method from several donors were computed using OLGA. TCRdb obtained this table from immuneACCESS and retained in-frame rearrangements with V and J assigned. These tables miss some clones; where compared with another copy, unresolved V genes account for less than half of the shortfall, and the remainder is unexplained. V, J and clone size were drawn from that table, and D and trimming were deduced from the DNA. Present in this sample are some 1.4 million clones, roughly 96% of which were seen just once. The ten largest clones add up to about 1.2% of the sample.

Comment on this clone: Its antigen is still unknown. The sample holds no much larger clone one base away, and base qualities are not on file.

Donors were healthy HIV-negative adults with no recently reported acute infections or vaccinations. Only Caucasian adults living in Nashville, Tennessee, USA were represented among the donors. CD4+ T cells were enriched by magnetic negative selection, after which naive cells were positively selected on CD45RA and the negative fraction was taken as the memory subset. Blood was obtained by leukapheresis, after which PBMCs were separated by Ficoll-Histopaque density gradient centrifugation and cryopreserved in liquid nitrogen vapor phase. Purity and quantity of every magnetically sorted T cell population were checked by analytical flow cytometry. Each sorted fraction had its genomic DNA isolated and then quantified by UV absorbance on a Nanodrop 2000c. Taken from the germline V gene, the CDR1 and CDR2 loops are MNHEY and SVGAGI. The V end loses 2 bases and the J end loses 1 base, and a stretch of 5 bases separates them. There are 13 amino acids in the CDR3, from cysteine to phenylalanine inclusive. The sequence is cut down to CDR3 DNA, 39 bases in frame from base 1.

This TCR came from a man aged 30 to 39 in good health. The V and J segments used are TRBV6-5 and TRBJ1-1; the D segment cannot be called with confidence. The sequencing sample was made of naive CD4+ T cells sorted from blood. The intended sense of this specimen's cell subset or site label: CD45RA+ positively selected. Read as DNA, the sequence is TGTGCCAGCAGTTACAAGGGGAACACTGAAGCTTTCTTT. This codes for CASSYKGNTEAFF.